This T cell receptor (beta chain) was profiled in a study of cytomegalovirus exposure and HLA in healthy donors. Study results and caveats: Presence/absence analysis assumed near-uniform sequencing depth across donors. Sequencing likely caused a cluster of highly shared sequence variants.

From germline, CDR1 is SGDLS and CDR2 YYNGEE. The CDR3 contains 15 residues. The trim removed 0 bases at V and 9 bases at J, leaving 5 bases unmatched. Donors were ostensibly healthy at sampling, although undocumented immune exposures were probable. Notes on this clone: As yet, its antigen is unknown.

With 60 Vbeta and 13 Jbeta primers, the PCR was carried out. In the authors' workflow: Tens of millions of unique TCR beta chains, 9.5 million to 11 million of them shared, were counted by a later analysis. Sequencing was performed with immunoSEQ multiplex PCR; in TCRdb, only in-frame clones are kept and a portion is missing. V and J calls and clone size are as listed in that table; D and trimming were resolved from the DNA. The table records about 160,000 clones, around four fifths of them present only once. The TCR originated in a male donor in good health and CMV-seropositive. Sequencing input: PBMCs. The chain is built from TRBV9 and TRBJ2-1; 11 positions agree with TRBD2. CDR3: CASSVGGLAAVEQFF. The CDR3 nucleotides read TGTGCCAGCAGCGTAGGGGGACTAGCGGCGGTTGAGCAGTTCTTC.